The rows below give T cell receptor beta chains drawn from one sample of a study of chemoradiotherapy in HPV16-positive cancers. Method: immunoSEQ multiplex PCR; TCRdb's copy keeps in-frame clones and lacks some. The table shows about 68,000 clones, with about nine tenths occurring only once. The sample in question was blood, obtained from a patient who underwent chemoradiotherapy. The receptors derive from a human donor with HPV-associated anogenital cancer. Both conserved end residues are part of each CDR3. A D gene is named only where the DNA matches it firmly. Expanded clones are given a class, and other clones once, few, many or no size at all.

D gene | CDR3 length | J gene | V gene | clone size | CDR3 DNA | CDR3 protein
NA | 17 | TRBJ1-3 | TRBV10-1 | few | TGCGCCAGCAGTGATTTTGGGCCCTTCGGGACTGGAAACACCATATATTTT | CASSDFGPFGTGNTIYF
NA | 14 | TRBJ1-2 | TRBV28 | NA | TGTGCCAGCAGTACGCTCGACAGCCCCTATGGCTACACCTTC | CASSTLDSPYGYTF
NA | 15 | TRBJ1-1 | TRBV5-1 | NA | TGCGCCAGCAGCTTGCAGGGAGGGTCGAACACTGAAGCTTTCTTT | CASSLQGGSNTEAFF
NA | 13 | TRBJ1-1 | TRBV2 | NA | TGTGCCAGCAGTGCTGGGCCGAGCACTGAAGCTTTCTTT | CASSAGPSTEAFF
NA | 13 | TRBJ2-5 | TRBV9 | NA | TGTGCCAGCAGCCCTACCCCGCCCGCGACCCAGTACTTC | CASSPTPPATQYF
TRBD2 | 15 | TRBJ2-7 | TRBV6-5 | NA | TGTGCCAGCAGGACTAGCGGGAGTCTTTCCTACGAGCAGTACTTC | CASRTSGSLSYEQYF
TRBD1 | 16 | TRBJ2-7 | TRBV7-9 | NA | TGTGCCAGCAGCTTAGCACCGGGACAGGATACCTACGAGCAGTACTTC | CASSLAPGQDTYEQYF
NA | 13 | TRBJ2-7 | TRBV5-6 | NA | TGTGCCAGCAGCCCCCCGCCCCGGAACGAGCAGTACTTC | CASSPPPRNEQYF
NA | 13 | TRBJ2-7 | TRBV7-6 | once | TGTGCCAGCAGCTTGGATAGCTCCTACGAGCAGTACTTC | CASSLDSSYEQYF
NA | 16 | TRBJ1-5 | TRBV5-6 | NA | TGTGCCAGCAGCGCCACCGTGGGGGGGGCGCATCAGCCCCAGCATTTT | CASSATVGGAHQPQHF
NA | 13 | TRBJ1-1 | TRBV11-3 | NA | TGTGCCAGCAGCCGAGAAAAGAACACTGAAGCTTTCTTT | CASSREKNTEAFF
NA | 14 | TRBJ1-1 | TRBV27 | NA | TGTGCCAGCAGTTTAGGGGCAGGGAACACTGAAGCTTTCTTT | CASSLGAGNTEAFF
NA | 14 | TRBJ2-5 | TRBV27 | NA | TGTGCCAGCAGGAACAGCTTCAGCGGGGAGACCCAGTACTTC | CASRNSFSGETQYF
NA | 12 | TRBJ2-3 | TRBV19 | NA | TGTGCCAGTAGCCGGAGCACAGATACGCAGTATTTT | CASSRSTDTQYF
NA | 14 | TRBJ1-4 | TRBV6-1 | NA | TGTGCCAGCAGGGCGACAGGAGGAAATGAAAAACTGTTTTTT | CASRATGGNEKLFF
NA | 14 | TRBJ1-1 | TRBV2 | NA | TGTGCCAGCAATCCTCTCAGGGGGAACACTGAAGCTTTCTTT | CASNPLRGNTEAFF
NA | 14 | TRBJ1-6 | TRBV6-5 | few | TGTGCCAGCAGGGGGGCGGTCCTCAATTCACCCCTCCACTTT | CASRGAVLNSPLHF
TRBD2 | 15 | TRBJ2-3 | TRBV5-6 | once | TGTGCCAGCAACCCCACCGGGAGGGAGGAATATACGCAGTATTTT | CASNPTGREEYTQYF
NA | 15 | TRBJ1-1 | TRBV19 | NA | TGTGCCAGTAGACACTATAACAGGGCGAACACTGAAGCTTTCTTT | CASRHYNRANTEAFF
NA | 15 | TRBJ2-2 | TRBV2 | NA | TGTGCCAGCTTAAGGGAGACCAGTTTGGGTGGGGAGCTGTTTTTT | CASLRETSLGGELFF
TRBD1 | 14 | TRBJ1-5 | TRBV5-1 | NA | TGCGCCAGCAGCGTGGGACAGCCAAATCAGCCCCAGCATTTT | CASSVGQPNQPQHF
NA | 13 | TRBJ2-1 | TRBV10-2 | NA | TGCGCCATCCGGGGTAGCTCCTACAATGAGCAGTTCTTC | CAIRGSSYNEQFF
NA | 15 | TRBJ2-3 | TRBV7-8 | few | TGTGCCAGCAGCTTAGACGTCGGGGGCTCAGATACGCAGTATTTT | CASSLDVGGSDTQYF
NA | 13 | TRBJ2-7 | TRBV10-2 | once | TGCGCCAGCAGTGAGAACCCCACGGTGGAGCAGTACTTC | CASSENPTVEQYF
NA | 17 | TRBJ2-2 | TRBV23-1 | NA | TGCGCCAGCACGAACAGCGTAAGACTCACGAACACCGGGGAGCTGTTTTTT | CASTNSVRLTNTGELFF
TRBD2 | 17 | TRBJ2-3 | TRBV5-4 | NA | TGTGCCAGCAGCTTCGGGACTACCGGAGGGAGAACAGATACGCAGTATTTT | CASSFGTTGGRTDTQYF
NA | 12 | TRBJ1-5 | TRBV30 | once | TGTGCCCAGAGCCATTCAGGTGGGCCCCAGCATTTT | CAQSHSGGPQHF
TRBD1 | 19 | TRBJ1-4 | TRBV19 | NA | TGTGCCAGTAGTATAGATCTCGTCGGGACAGGGGGCTTGATTGAAAAACTGTTTTTT | CASSIDLVGTGGLIEKLFF
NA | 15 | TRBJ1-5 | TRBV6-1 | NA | TGTGCCAGCAGTGGGGCCGGAACAACCAGAGGGCCCCAGCATTTT | CASSGAGTTRGPQHF
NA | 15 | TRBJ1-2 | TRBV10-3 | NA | TGTGCCATCAGTGAGTCGGGAGGATCGAACTATGGCTACACCTTC | CAISESGGSNYGYTF
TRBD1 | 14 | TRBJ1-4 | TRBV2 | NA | TGTGCCAGCAGTCGGACAGGGATGAATGAAAAACTGTTTTTT | CASSRTGMNEKLFF
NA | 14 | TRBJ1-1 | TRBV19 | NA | TGTGCCAGTAGTATAAGTTACTCGGAGGCTGAAGCTTTCTTT | CASSISYSEAEAFF
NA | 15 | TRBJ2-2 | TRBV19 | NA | TGTGCCAGTAGTATCGAGGGGCCCAGCACCGGGGAGCTGTTTTTT | CASSIEGPSTGELFF
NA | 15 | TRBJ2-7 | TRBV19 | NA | TGTGCCAGTAGTACCCAAGGGGCAGCAGGATACGAGCAGTACTTC | CASSTQGAAGYEQYF
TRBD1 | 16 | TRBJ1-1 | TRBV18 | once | TGTGCCAGCTCATCCGCCATGGACAGGATGAACACTGAAGCTTTCTTT | CASSSAMDRMNTEAFF
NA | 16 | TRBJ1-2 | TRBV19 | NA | TGTGCCAGTAGTAGCCTGAAGGGGAGAGGGACTTATGGCTACACCTTC | CASSSLKGRGTYGYTF
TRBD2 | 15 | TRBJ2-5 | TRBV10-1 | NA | TGCGCCAGCAGTGAGTCACTAGCGGGAATGGGGACCCAGTACTTC | CASSESLAGMGTQYF
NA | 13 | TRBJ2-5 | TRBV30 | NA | TGTGCCTGGAGTGGTGGGGTCCTAGAGACCCAGTACTTC | CAWSGGVLETQYF
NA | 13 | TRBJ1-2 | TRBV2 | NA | TGTGCCAGCAGTGAAGCCAGGGGCCATGGCTACACCTTC | CASSEARGHGYTF
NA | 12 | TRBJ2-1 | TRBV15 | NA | TGTGCCACCAGCAGACCCTACAATGAGCAGTTCTTC | CATSRPYNEQFF
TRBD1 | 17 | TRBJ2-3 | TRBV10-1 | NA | TGCGCCAGCAGTGACCCCGGGAACCACAGGGGAACAGATACGCAGTATTTT | CASSDPGNHRGTDTQYF
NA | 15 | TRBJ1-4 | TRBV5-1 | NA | TGCGCCAGCAGCTTGGTCAGGGGAACTAATGAAAAACTGTTTTTT | CASSLVRGTNEKLFF
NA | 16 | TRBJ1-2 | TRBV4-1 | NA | TGCGCCAGCACCCCAAGAGGCCTTCCTGGGAGTATTGGCTACACCTTC | CASTPRGLPGSIGYTF
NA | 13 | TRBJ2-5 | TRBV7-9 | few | TGTGCCAGCAGCTTTGACCCTCGGGGGACCCAGTACTTC | CASSFDPRGTQYF
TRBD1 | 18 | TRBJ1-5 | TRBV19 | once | TGTGCCAGTAGTAAGCAAGTTTCAGGGGGTACTAGCAATCAGCCCCAGCATTTT | CASSKQVSGGTSNQPQHF
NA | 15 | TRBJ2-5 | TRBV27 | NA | TGTGCCAGCAGTTTAGCGGTTGGGGGCCAGCAGACCCAGTACTTC | CASSLAVGGQQTQYF